The TCR beta chain under discussion was sequenced for a study of T cell responses to AZD1222 COVID-19 vaccine. Pooling of second doses given at about 4 or about 12 weeks was done. TCRdb's table, derived via immunoSEQ multiplex PCR, lists solely in-frame clones and lacks some. Among 100,000 to 150,000 clones, roughly 91% were seen once, and the ten largest hold around 0.99%. The CDR3 spans 16 residues. The receptor was derived from an adult who received the AZD1222 COVID-19 vaccine. This material consisted of peripheral blood, taken 28 days after the second AZD1222 dose. The genes are TRBV21-1 and TRBJ2-1; the D segment call TRBD1 is taken from the table without a DNA check. TRBV21-1 is a known pseudogene. The CDR3 sequence: CASSKGLAKQSNEQFF. DNA for the CDR3: TGTGCCAGCAGCAAAGGTTTGGCAAAACAATCCAATGAGCAGTTCTTC.